This TCR beta chain is drawn from a study of vaccination effects on CD4 cells after COVID-19. A few counts support this clone. Its specificity is unknown. Whole-study findings and limits: There was only 1 of 255 vaccine-induced clones in healthy vaccinees that cross-reacted with common cold coronaviruses.

Sequencing was preceded by expansion of antigen-specific CD4+ T cells with viral peptide pools in the ViraFEST assay. With about ten days of culture completed, CD4+ T cells were isolated. The vaccine recipients had no prior SARS-CoV-2 infection, with negative nucleocapsid antibodies. Supplemented with roughly 10 IU/ml IL-2 and roughly 9.2 ug/ml peptides, roughly 2 million PBMC per well were kept in culture. Half-medium changes using IL-2 medium occurred on days 3 and 7. Between the trimmed V and J ends, which lost 5 bases and 8 bases, there was a span of 15 bases. CDR3 length: 13 residues. Germline V gives CDR1 MNHNY, CDR2 SVGAGI (reference sequence). Measured with immunoSEQ multiplex PCR; TCRdb has only the in-frame clones, and not every one. Among 50,000 or so clones, just under 80% were seen once, and the ten largest hold approximately 6%.

The sequencing used CD4+ T cells from PBMCs cultured with HCoV-OC43 spike peptides, collected before COVID-19 vaccination. The subset denotes: HCoV-OC43 spike overlapping peptide pool stimulation. The chain recombines TRBV6-6 with TRBJ1-1; D possibly corresponds to TRBD1 (6 bases). This TCR derives from a human donor who received a COVID-19 vaccine. As DNA, the CDR3 is TGTGCCAGCAGTAGAATTCCAGGGGAAGAAGCTTTCTTT. Translation gives CASSRIPGEEAFF.